A single sample is the source of the 30 T cell receptor beta chains below, sequenced in a study of T cells in Graves' hyperthyroidism and ophthalmopathy. Amplified TCR beta CDR3 regions came from RNA transcripts. HTBI primers were the set used in a first-round RT-PCR of the TCR CDR3. TCRdb recomputed calls from the multiplex PCR reads with MiXCR, one row per CDR3 protein. The data show some 270,000 distinct CDR3 sequences, roughly an eighth seen once. Sample: blood. These receptors originate from a woman between 40 and 50 years old with Graves' hyperthyroidism.

This clonotype was counted only a few times. This chain uses TRBV19 with TRBJ2-2, with D unclear. The CDR3 is 17 residues long. Germline assignment: CDR1 LNHDA and CDR2 SQIVND (reference sequence). Trimming removed 3 bases at V and 0 bases at J, with 14 bases between. The CDR3 DNA is TGTGCCAGTAGTATTCCTGCCAGACACGCGAACACCGGGGAGCTGTTTTTT. Residues: CASSIPARHANTGELFF.

This sequence joins TRBV7-2 and TRBJ2-7; the D gene is possibly TRBD2 (6 bases). Germline values: CDR1 SGHTA, CDR2 FQGNSA. The germline V and J ends were trimmed by 1 base and 2 bases, with 18 bases remaining between them. The CDR3 loop spans 17 amino acids. The CDR3 DNA is TGTGCCAGCAGCTTAGGGACTCGTAGCGGCTTTCCCTACGAGCAGTACTTC. This encodes CASSLGTRSGFPYEQYF.

The CDR3 DNA is TGTGCCAGCAGCCTTTTCGGTTATGGGGGGAATCAGCCCCAGCATTTT. Its protein is CASSLFGYGGNQPQHF. The chain uses TRBV5-8 and TRBJ1-5, with D possibly matching TRBD1 (5 bases). This CDR3 has 16 residues. V lost 4 bases and J 4 bases, leaving 18 bases between the germline ends. Germline V gene data show CDR1 as SGHTS and CDR2 as YDEGEE.

This clonotype was recorded at least ten times. The chain has TRBV28 and TRBJ2-7; 7 bases are a match to TRBD1. This CDR3 is 16 amino acids long. Germline V gene sequence: CDR1 MDHEN, CDR2 SYDVKM. With 7 bases clipped from V and 3 bases from J, the junction kept 15 bases outside the gene matches. The CDR3 nucleotides read TGTGCCAGCAACATACTACAGGGGCCCCCTAACTACGAGCAGTACTTC. This translates into CASNILQGPPNYEQYF.

The sample holds many counts of this clonotype. This chain connects TRBV7-2 to TRBJ2-7; weak D call: TRBD1 (6 bases). Germline CDR1 reads SGHTA; CDR2 reads FQGNSA. V was shortened by 2 bases and J by 6 bases, with 14 bases between the two germline ends. CDR3 size: 14 residues. Here the CDR3 reads CASSLSRGWGEQYF. The CDR3 DNA reads TGTGCCAGCAGCTTAAGCAGGGGCTGGGGCGAGCAGTACTTC.

This clonotype was recorded at least ten times. The chain combines TRBV28 with TRBJ1-2; D uncertain. V dropped 5 bases and J dropped 4 bases, with 11 bases sitting between them. From germline, CDR1 is MDHEN and CDR2 SYDVKM. The CDR3 has 13 amino acids. CDR3 sequence: CASSPRLSYGYTF. The CDR3 DNA sequence: TGTGCCAGCAGTCCTCGCTTAAGCTATGGCTACACCTTC.

The chain has TRBV4-2 and TRBJ2-2; 11 bases fit TRBD2. This CDR3 is 19 amino acids long. V lost 0 bases and J lost 6; bases outside the gene matches: 12. Looked up from germline, CDR1 is LGHNA and CDR2 is YNFKEQ. The CDR3 is CASSQEEYIAGGRSGELFF. DNA of the CDR3: TGTGCCAGCAGCCAAGAAGAGTATATAGCGGGAGGGCGGTCCGGGGAGCTGTTTTTT.

This clonotype was detected ten times or more. The chain employs TRBV7-2 and TRBJ2-3; TRBD2 agrees at 14 bases. The CDR3 is 15 amino acids. Trimming took 5 bases from V and 7 from J; bases not matched to a gene: 5. Looked up from germline, CDR1 is SGHTA and CDR2 is FQGNSA. The CDR3 region is CASSPGTSGSNTQYF. CDR3 DNA: TGTGCCAGCAGCCCCGGGACTAGCGGGAGTAATACGCAGTATTTT.

This clonotype was counted at least ten times. V is TRBV28 and J is TRBJ2-7, with D unresolved. This CDR3 has 15 amino acids. CDR1 is MDHEN, CDR2 SYDVKM, per germline. Trimming left V 3 bases short and J 1 base short, with 13 bases between. CDR3 protein: CASSFSVGSSYEQYF. CDR3 DNA sequence: TGTGCCAGCAGTTTCTCGGTAGGAAGTTCCTACGAGCAGTACTTC.

A few counts support this clonotype. This chain uses TRBV5-5 with TRBJ2-1; tentatively, D is TRBD2 (6 bases). The CDR3 runs 16 residues. Per the germline V gene, CDR1 is SGHKS and CDR2 is YYEKEE (reference sequence). Trimming removed 3 bases from V and 0 bases from J, with 13 bases in between. In DNA, the CDR3 is TGTGCCAGCAGCTATGGAGGGTCGAGCTCCTACAATGAGCAGTTCTTC. Encoded protein: CASSYGGSSSYNEQFF.

This sequence joins TRBV11-2 and TRBJ2-3, with D tentatively TRBD2 (5 bases). Germline assignment: CDR1 SGHAT and CDR2 FQNNGV. V was clipped by 7 bases and J by 2 bases, with 16 bases between them. CDR3 length: 15 residues. CDR3 amino acids: CASTQSGLYTDTQYF. DNA for the CDR3: TGTGCCAGCACCCAATCAGGACTGTACACAGATACGCAGTATTTT.

This clonotype was found many times. The genes are TRBV3-1 and TRBJ2-5, with 11 bases aligning to TRBD2. The germline V gene has CDR1 LGHDT and CDR2 YNNKEL (reference sequence). The V and J ends lost 3 bases and 5 bases, in that order; junction bases with no gene match: 5. This CDR3 spans 15 amino acids. The CDR3 here is CASSHPTSGTETQYF. As DNA, the CDR3 is TGTGCCAGCAGCCATCCGACTAGCGGGACGGAGACCCAGTACTTC.

The CDR3 loop reads CASRLAGGEFYEQYF. The CDR3 region has the DNA TGTGCCAGCAGGTTAGCGGGAGGGGAGTTCTACGAGCAGTACTTC. The chain carries TRBV27 and TRBJ2-7; 11 nucleotides agree with TRBD2. The CDR3 consists of 15 residues. J gave up 3 bases and V 6 bases, and 7 bases lay outside the gene matches. Germline-derived CDR1 and CDR2 are MNHEY and SMNVEV (reference sequence).

There are many counts of this clonotype. The V gene is TRBV15, the J gene TRBJ1-2; D is perhaps TRBD1 (6 bases). Germline assignment: CDR1 LNHNV and CDR2 YYDKDF (reference sequence). The CDR3 spans 17 residues. V gave up 4 bases and J gave up 7 bases, with 25 bases separating them. CDR3 region: CATSNDRDTLDRSGYTF. CDR3 in DNA: TGTGCCACCAGCAACGACCGGGACACCCTGGACCGCAGTGGCTACACCTTC.

This clonotype has at least ten counts. The chain is built from TRBV3-1 and TRBJ1-1; D not resolved. The CDR3 runs to 13 residues. Germline CDR1 reads LGHDT; CDR2 reads YNNKEL (reference sequence). V was shortened by 7 bases and J by 3 bases, with 12 bases between the two germline ends. As DNA, the CDR3 is TGTGCCAGCACCCTCGGGATCGACACTGAAGCTTTCTTT. It encodes CASTLGIDTEAFF.

This clonotype was counted many times. The rearrangement uses TRBV7-2 and TRBJ2-3; TRBD2 aligns across 10 bases. V trimming: 7 bases; J trimming: 4 bases; junction bases outside the gene matches: 11. Germline loops: CDR1 SGHTA, CDR2 FQGNSA. The CDR3 runs to 16 residues. CDR3 protein: CASTRPAGGSSDTQYF. The CDR3 DNA sequence: TGTGCCAGCACCCGACCAGCGGGAGGGTCCTCAGATACGCAGTATTTT.

The chain is built from TRBV4-2 and TRBJ2-7; 9 nucleotides line up with TRBD2. Germline values: CDR1 LGHNA, CDR2 YNFKEQ. V was clipped by 5 bases and J by 5 bases; unmatched bases: 7. The length of the CDR3 is 14 residues. Here the CDR3 reads CASSDLAGANEQYF. The CDR3 DNA is TGTGCCAGCAGCGACTTAGCGGGAGCTAACGAGCAGTACTTC.

This clonotype has ten or more counts. The chain employs TRBV3-1 and TRBJ1-4; TRBD1 is a possible D gene (6 bases). Trimming left V 6 bases short and J 6 bases short, with 11 bases between. This CDR3 is 13 amino acids long. From germline, CDR1 is LGHDT and CDR2 YNNKEL (reference sequence). The CDR3 bases are TGTGCCAGCAGACAGGGATCCGATGAAAAACTGTTTTTT. Residues: CASRQGSDEKLFF.

In this sample, this clonotype turned up many times. The J gene is TRBJ1-2, the V gene TRBV4-2; D is possibly TRBD1 (5 bases). With 0 bases removed from V and 4 bases from J, the gap between germline ends came to 18 bases. The germline V gene has CDR1 LGHNA and CDR2 YNFKEQ. CDR3 length: 17 amino acids. This CDR3 is CASSQEAQGTQTYGYTF. In DNA, the CDR3 is TGTGCCAGCAGCCAAGAGGCGCAGGGCACTCAGACCTATGGCTACACCTTC.

The sample holds many counts of this clonotype. The V gene is TRBV6-2 or TRBV6-3, the J gene TRBJ2-3; D unresolved. Trimming cost V 6 bases and J 4 bases, with 8 bases left between them. CDR1 and CDR2 (germline): MNHEY, SVGEGT. The CDR3 is 12 residues long. CDR3 DNA sequence: TGTGCCAGCAGCCGTAGAGCAGATACGCAGTATTTT. Residues: CASSRRADTQYF.

This clonotype was seen at least ten times. J is TRBJ2-3 and V is TRBV5-1; the D call may be TRBD1 or TRBD2 (5 bases each). The CDR3 totals 13 residues. Germline assignment: CDR1 SGHRS and CDR2 YFSETQ. V was cut by 4 bases and J by 5 bases, with 11 bases left in between. CDR3 in amino acids: CASSPGTEDTQYF. In DNA, the CDR3 is TGCGCCAGCAGCCCAGGGACGGAAGATACGCAGTATTTT.

This clonotype was seen ten or more times. The rearrangement links TRBV7-2 to TRBJ2-3; D may be TRBD1 (8 bases). Trimming shortened V by 5 bases and J by 4 bases, and 16 bases separated the two germline ends. This CDR3 has 15 residues. Germline V CDR1 and CDR2: SGHTA, FQGNSA. The CDR3: CASSNRQGRADTQYF. CDR3 coding DNA: TGTGCCAGCAGCAACCGACAGGGGAGGGCAGATACGCAGTATTTT.

This clonotype was recorded many times. The V and J genes are TRBV2 and TRBJ2-1; no clear D gene. Trimming cost V 4 bases and J 9 bases, with 7 bases left between them. Germline assignment: CDR1 SNHLY and CDR2 FYNNEI. The CDR3 sequence is 11 residues long. CDR3 residues: CASSVASEQFF. The CDR3 nucleotides read TGTGCCAGCAGTGTAGCAAGTGAGCAGTTCTTC. The entire variable domain, with the rest obtained from reference TRBV2 and TRBJ2-1, is as follows: EPEVTQTPSHQVTQMGQEVILRCVPISNHLYFYWYRQILGQKVEFLVSFYNNEISEKSEIFDDQFSVERPDGSNFTLKIRSTKLEDSAMYFCASSVASEQFFGPGTRLTVL.

The table lists this clonotype with many counts. The chain combines TRBV5-1 with TRBJ2-1; 8 bases match TRBD2. The CDR3 extends over 17 amino acids. CDR1 and CDR2 (germline): SGHRS, YFSETQ. Losses at the gene ends were 1 base for V and 5 bases for J; bases not matched to a gene: 11. The CDR3, as DNA: TGCGCCAGCAGCTTGTGGGTGGGCGGGAGGACCCACAATGAGCAGTTCTTC. Protein product: CASSLWVGGRTHNEQFF.

The rearrangement joins TRBV14 to TRBJ1-6; D gene ambiguous. V was clipped by 4 bases and J by 4 bases, with 17 bases between them. CDR1 and CDR2 from the germline V gene are SGHDN and FVKESK. The length of the CDR3 is 17 residues. The CDR3 spells CASSLWSAPDYNSPLHF. Written as DNA, the CDR3 is TGTGCCAGCAGCCTTTGGTCGGCACCTGATTATAATTCACCCCTCCACTTT. The variable domain in full, with the rest retrieved from reference TRBV14 and TRBJ1-6, is EAGVTQFPSHSVIEKGQTVTLRCDPISGHDNLYWYRRVMGKEIKFLLHFVKESKQDESGMPNNRFLAERTGGTYSTLKVQPAELEDSGVYFCASSLWSAPDYNSPLHFGNGTRLTVT.

This clonotype was counted ten times or more. The gene calls are TRBV6-1 and TRBJ1-1, with D perhaps matching TRBD1 (5 bases). Trimming shortened V by 4 bases and J by 5 bases, and 17 bases separated the two germline ends. CDR3 length: 15 amino acids. Germline values: CDR1 MNHNS, CDR2 SASEGT. The CDR3 nucleotides read TGTGCCAGCAGTGGCAGAGGAGGGGTGGAGACTGAAGCTTTCTTT. Its translation is CASSGRGGVETEAFF.

Points on this clonotype: A much more abundant neighbour one base away suggests this may be a read error. The chain links TRBV27 to TRBJ1-1, with TRBD1 as a possible D gene (6 bases). The CDR3 has 15 residues. Germline CDR1 reads MNHEY; CDR2 reads SMNVEV (reference sequence). The CDR3 is CASCLEAGENTEAFF. CDR3 in DNA: TGTGCCAGCTGTTTAGAGGCAGGGGAGAACACTGAAGCTTTCTTT.

This clonotype was detected ten times or more. This chain joins TRBV9 and TRBJ2-5; tentatively, D is TRBD1 (5 bases). Germline V gives CDR1 SGDLS, CDR2 YYNGEE. This CDR3 is 14 amino acids long. V shed 0 bases and J shed 2 bases, with 8 bases lying between them. The CDR3 region has the DNA TGTGCCAGCAGCGTAGAGTACAGGCAAGAGACCCAGTACTTC. Protein: CASSVEYRQETQYF.

Notes on this clonotype: One end of the junction fails to match germline, which may point to a read error. The chain links TRBV28 to TRBJ2-5; the match to TRBD2 covers 9 bases. From germline, CDR1 is MDHEN and CDR2 SYDVKM. The CDR3 length is 12 residues. The CDR3: CASRERGTSIHF. As DNA, the CDR3 is TGTGCCAGCAGAGAGAGGGGGACTAGCATACACTTC. The complete variable domain, with remaining parts taken from reference TRBV28 and TRBJ2-5, reads DVKVTQSSRYLVKRTGEKVFLECVQDMDHENMFWYRQDPGLGLRLIYFSYDVKMKEKGDIPEGYSVSREKKERFSLILESASTNQTSMYLCASRERGTSIHFGPGTRLLVL.

Regarding this clonotype: A much larger clone lies a single base off, so this may be a read error. This chain uses TRBV18 with TRBJ1-5, with D tentatively TRBD1 (5 bases). Germline lookup yields CDR1 KGHSH and CDR2 LQKENI. The CDR3 contains 14 residues. The CDR3 region is CVSSPGGFGQPQHF. The CDR3, as DNA: TGTGTCAGCTCACCCGGGGGTTTCGGGCAGCCCCAGCATTTT.